One and the same sample provided the 31 T cell receptor beta chains below, sequenced in a study of OX40 agonist ivuxolimab in advanced cancers. Assay used: immunoSEQ multiplex PCR; TCRdb lists only in-frame clones, some missing. The sample records about 92,000 clones, 75% to 95% being singletons. The input for sequencing was CD4+ or CD8+ T cells sorted from blood, taken in a trial of the OX40 agonist ivuxolimab. These receptors all stem from an adult with an advanced solid tumor such as melanoma, head and neck, liver or kidney cancer.

The rearrangement links TRBV10-3 to TRBJ2-2, with 10 bases identical to TRBD2. V trimming: 7 bases; J trimming: 6 bases; junction bases outside the gene matches: 11. CDR3 size: 16 residues. Germline CDR1 is ENHRY and CDR2 is SYGVKD. The CDR3 coding sequence is TGTGCCATCAAAACTCTAGCGGGAGTAAGGGCCGGGGAGCTGTTTTTT. Translating gives CAIKTLAGVRAGELFF.

The chain uses TRBV21-1 and TRBJ2-3; TRBD2, as called in the table, went unchecked against the DNA. TRBV21-1 is classified as a pseudogene. This CDR3 is built from 17 residues. The CDR3 here is CASSKWMTSGRTDTQYF. In DNA, the CDR3 is TGTGCCAGCAGCAAATGGATGACTAGCGGGAGAACAGATACGCAGTATTTT.

The chain recombines TRBV5-1 with TRBJ1-1; TRBD1 might be the D (5 bases). The CDR3 length is 14 residues. Germline CDR1 and CDR2: SGHRS and YFSETQ. With 4 bases removed from V and 4 bases from J, the gap between germline ends came to 14 bases. The CDR3 DNA follows: TGCGCCAGCAGCCCACCTGGGACGAGCACTGAAGCTTTCTTT. Protein: CASSPPGTSTEAFF. The whole variable domain, filled in from reference TRBV5-1 and TRBJ1-1, reads KAGVTQTPRYLIKTRGQQVTLSCSPISGHRSVSWYQQTPGQGLQFLFEYFSETQRNKGNFPGRFSGRQFSNSRSEMNVSTLELGDSALYLCASSPPGTSTEAFFGQGTRLTVV.

The genes are TRBV7-2 and TRBJ2-4; possibly TRBD1 for D (5 bases). Germline CDR1 SGHTA, CDR2 FQGNSA. The CDR3 is 17 amino acids. V dropped 1 base and J dropped 5 bases, with 18 bases sitting between them. The CDR3 loop is CASSLGYRWSKENIQYF. CDR3 DNA sequence: TGTGCCAGCAGCTTAGGGTACAGGTGGAGTAAGGAAAACATTCAGTACTTC.

The chain recombines TRBV28 with TRBJ2-7; 7 bases match TRBD1. CDR3 length equals 14 residues. The V gene end was trimmed by 7 bases and the J gene end by 2 bases; junction bases not matched to a gene: 8. Germline V gene data show CDR1 as MDHEN and CDR2 as SYDVKM. The CDR3 reads CASKGRGQTYEQYF. The CDR3 DNA reads TGTGCCAGCAAGGGTCGGGGACAGACCTACGAGCAGTACTTC.

This chain links TRBV14 with TRBJ2-1, with 9 bases fitting TRBD2. CDR1 is SGHDN and CDR2 is FVKESK in the germline V gene. This CDR3 region has 18 residues. J was trimmed by 2 bases and V by 4 bases; bases with no gene match: 12. The CDR3 sequence is CASSPQGYVAGAYNEQFF. CDR3 sequence (DNA): TGTGCCAGCAGCCCTCAAGGGTACGTAGCGGGAGCCTACAATGAGCAGTTCTTC.

This chain joins TRBV18 and TRBJ1-2; D unclear. The ends were cut back, 1 base at V and 6 bases at J, with 12 bases in the middle. Germline V gene sequence: CDR1 KGHSH, CDR2 LQKENI. This CDR3 is 14 amino acids long. CDR3 nucleotides: TGTGCCAGCTCACCACAGACTCCTAGGGATGGCTACACCTTC. Its protein is CASSPQTPRDGYTF.

The chain combines TRBV6-5 with TRBJ2-2, with D possibly being TRBD1 (8 bases). Germline CDR1 reads MNHEY; CDR2 reads SVGAGI. CDR3 length: 13 amino acids. Trimming stripped 8 bases from V and 6 bases from J, with 13 bases between. The CDR3 DNA follows: TGTGCCAGCTACAGGGGGGGATCCGGGGAGCTGTTTTTT. Residues: CASYRGGSGELFF.

J is TRBJ2-7 and V is TRBV28; perhaps TRBD1 as D (5 bases). Germline loops: CDR1 MDHEN, CDR2 SYDVKM. CDR3 length equals 14 residues. Deletions cut 2 bases from V and 5 bases from J, with 13 bases between. The CDR3 nucleotides are TGTGCCAGCAGTTTAGCAGGGCCAGGGAACGAGCAGTACTTC. Protein product: CASSLAGPGNEQYF.

The chain combines TRBV7-2 with TRBJ2-2, with 9 positions matching TRBD2. The CDR3 contains 16 residues. Germline V gene lookup returns CDR1 SGHTA and CDR2 FQGNSA. V lost 5 bases to trimming and J lost 6 bases; unmatched junction nucleotides: 10. The CDR3 coding sequence is TGTGCCAGCAGCGCCCAGTTAGCGGGAGTCCCCGGGGAGCTGTTTTTT. This translates into CASSAQLAGVPGELFF.

The gene calls are TRBV18 and TRBJ1-4, with D maybe TRBD1 (5 bases). The germline CDR1 and CDR2 sequences are KGHSH and LQKENI. Trimming shortened V by 1 base and J by 7 bases, and 13 bases separated the two germline ends. The CDR3 spans 15 residues. CDR3 sequence reads: CASSPQGTRSEKLFF. The CDR3 DNA reads TGTGCCAGCTCACCACAGGGGACCCGGAGTGAAAAACTGTTTTTT.

The chain carries TRBV11-2 and TRBJ2-2, with D possibly TRBD2 on 6 matching bases. This CDR3 has 17 amino acids. V lost 1 base and J 13 bases, leaving 25 bases between the germline ends. Per the germline V gene, CDR1 is SGHAT and CDR2 is FQNNGV. The CDR3: CASSLVRGYLNTVALFF. Written as DNA, the CDR3 is TGTGCCAGCAGCTTAGTGCGGGGCTATTTGAACACCGTTGCGCTGTTTTTT.

The CDR3 loop reads CASSGLAGEGGHPSETQYF. CDR3 in DNA: TGTGCCAGCAGTGGGCTAGCGGGAGAGGGGGGGCACCCTTCCGAGACCCAGTACTTC. The chain couples TRBV6-1 to TRBJ2-5, with 10 bases identical to TRBD2. V shed 4 bases and J 5 bases; nucleotides not matched to a gene: 19. This CDR3 comprises 19 residues. CDR1 is MNHNS and CDR2 is SASEGT in the germline V gene.

V usage is TRBV19 and J usage is TRBJ2-3, with D perhaps matching TRBD1 (5 bases). The CDR3 is 14 residues long. CDR1 is LNHDA and CDR2 is SQIVND in the germline V gene (reference sequence). Between the trimmed V and J ends, which lost 5 bases and 1 base, there was a span of 10 bases. The CDR3 DNA sequence: TGTGCCAGTAGTCCAGGGTGGGGCACAGATACGCAGTATTTT. It codes for CASSPGWGTDTQYF.

The gene calls are TRBV10-3 and TRBJ2-7; maybe TRBD2 (6 bases). V shed 4 bases and J shed 0 bases, with 16 bases lying between them. The CDR3 totals 16 residues. Germline CDR1 and CDR2: ENHRY and SYGVKD. CDR3 residues: CAISGGRAGYSYEQYF. In nucleotides, the CDR3 is TGTGCCATCAGTGGCGGTAGGGCGGGATACTCCTACGAGCAGTACTTC.

The chain links TRBV30 to TRBJ2-3; the D is unclear. Germline V gene lookup returns CDR1 GTSNPN and CDR2 SVGIG (reference sequence). With 2 bases removed from V and 3 bases from J, the gap between germline ends came to 9 bases. The length of the CDR3 is 13 residues. CDR3 sequence: CAWSFLPTDTQYF. The DNA for the CDR3 is TGTGCCTGGAGTTTCCTACCTACAGATACGCAGTATTTT.

The rearrangement uses TRBV28 and TRBJ2-7, with 8 nucleotides matching TRBD2. The germline CDR1 and CDR2 sequences are MDHEN and SYDVKM. V shed 8 bases and J 2 bases; nucleotides not matched to a gene: 2. CDR3 length equals 12 residues. The CDR3 spells CASLGLAYEQYF. The DNA for the CDR3 is TGTGCCAGCCTGGGACTAGCCTACGAGCAGTACTTC.

The chain uses TRBV6-5 and TRBJ1-1; TRBD1 matches 9 bases. In germline, CDR1 is MNHEY, CDR2 SVGAGI. The CDR3 consists of 15 residues. With 4 bases clipped from V and 3 bases from J, the junction kept 6 bases outside the gene matches. The chain's CDR3 is CASSSLQGADTEAFF. The DNA of the CDR3 is TGTGCCAGCAGTTCTTTACAGGGGGCAGACACTGAAGCTTTCTTT.

The rearrangement links TRBV29-1 to TRBJ2-1, with D possibly being TRBD2 (6 bases). V was pared by 2 bases and J by 4 bases, with 21 bases between. This CDR3 is built from 17 residues. Germline lookup yields CDR1 SQVTM and CDR2 ANQGSEA. CDR3 sequence reads: CSVEYWGEVGLYNEQFF. As DNA, the CDR3 is TGCAGCGTTGAATATTGGGGGGAAGTCGGGTTGTACAATGAGCAGTTCTTC.

V and J are TRBV10-3 and TRBJ2-2; unclear D gene. The V and J ends lost 4 bases and 7 bases respectively, with 13 bases between them. Germline-derived CDR1 and CDR2 are ENHRY and SYGVKD. This CDR3 spans 14 amino acids. CDR3 nucleotide sequence: TGTGCCATCAGTGCTTTACAGCCGGGCGGGGAGCTGTTTTTT. It is translated as CAISALQPGGELFF.

The CDR3 bases are TGTGCCAGCTCACCACTGGGGACAGGGGGAGAGACCCAGTACTTC. Translating it yields CASSPLGTGGETQYF. The rearrangement uses TRBV18 and TRBJ2-5; 11 bases agree with TRBD1. The length of the CDR3 is 15 residues. Unmatched junction bases numbered 2, after V lost 1 base and J lost 4 bases. The germline CDR1 and CDR2 sequences are KGHSH and LQKENI.

The CDR3 DNA reads TGTGCCAGCAGCCCCGGACAGGGCCCGAACACCGGGGAGCTGTTTTTT. Protein sequence: CASSPGQGPNTGELFF. The chain carries TRBV5-4 and TRBJ2-2; TRBD1 matches at 8 bases. Trimming removed 4 bases from V and 0 bases from J; junction bases left unmatched: 5. Germline-derived CDR1 and CDR2 are SGHNT and YYREEE (reference sequence). The CDR3 spans 16 residues.

The J gene is TRBJ2-7, the V gene TRBV4-1; 8 bases are a match to TRBD1. Germline V gene data show CDR1 as MGHRA and CDR2 as YSYEKL. CDR3 length: 16 residues. The V and J ends lost 0 bases and 2 bases, in that order; junction bases with no gene match: 6. The CDR3 is CASSQDLGTGPYEQYF. The DNA of the CDR3 is TGCGCCAGCAGCCAAGACCTGGGGACAGGCCCCTACGAGCAGTACTTC.

V is TRBV4-2 and J is TRBJ2-5; TRBD2 matches 8 bases. Germline V CDR1 and CDR2: LGHNA, YNFKEQ. With 4 bases clipped from V and 2 bases from J, the junction kept 6 bases outside the gene matches. The length of the CDR3 is 15 residues. CDR3 loop: CASSRQLAEQETQYF. The CDR3 DNA sequence: TGTGCCAGCAGCCGCCAACTAGCGGAACAAGAGACCCAGTACTTC.

The J gene is TRBJ2-3, the V gene TRBV7-2; 13 nucleotides agree with TRBD2. Per germline, CDR1 SGHTA and CDR2 FQGNSA. The junction had 8 bases not matched to a gene; V was cut back by 2 bases and J by 0 bases. The length of the CDR3 is 19 residues. Here the CDR3 reads CASSLRGSTSGRSTDTQYF. Written as DNA, the CDR3 is TGTGCCAGCAGCTTACGGGGGTCGACTAGCGGGAGGAGCACAGATACGCAGTATTTT.

This chain connects TRBV14 to TRBJ2-1; TRBD2 agrees at 14 bases. The CDR3 covers 20 residues. Germline V gene lookup returns CDR1 SGHDN and CDR2 FVKESK. V lost 0 bases and J lost 8; bases outside the gene matches: 15. CDR3 amino acids: CASSQEARLAGGGVFDEQFF. The CDR3 DNA reads as TGTGCCAGCAGCCAAGAAGCCCGACTAGCGGGAGGGGGTGTATTCGATGAGCAGTTCTTC.

The chain uses TRBV14 and TRBJ2-7, with D possibly being TRBD1 (5 bases). The V and J ends lost 3 bases and 0 bases respectively, with 12 bases between them. This CDR3 has 15 residues. CDR1 is SGHDN, CDR2 FVKESK, per germline. CDR3 residues: CASSHNRPSSYEQYF. CDR3 in DNA: TGTGCCAGCAGCCATAACAGGCCGAGCTCCTACGAGCAGTACTTC.

The chain couples TRBV28 to TRBJ2-2, with D uncertain. The CDR3 loop spans 11 amino acids. Trimming pared 5 bases from V and 8 bases from J, leaving 6 bases between. Germline V gene lookup returns CDR1 MDHEN and CDR2 SYDVKM. The CDR3 region has the DNA TGTGCCAGCAGTGTCCTGGGGGAGCTGTTTTTT. Translation gives CASSVLGELFF.

V gene TRBV10-3 combines with J gene TRBJ2-4; TRBD1 might be the D (6 bases). V was clipped by 6 bases and J by 0 bases, with 15 bases between them. Germline V lookup: CDR1 ENHRY, CDR2 SYGVKD. This CDR3 is built from 16 residues. The CDR3: CAIRPDGGIAKNIQYF. In nucleotides, the CDR3 is TGTGCCATCAGACCCGATGGGGGCATAGCCAAAAACATTCAGTACTTC.

The chain carries TRBV27 and TRBJ1-2; no clear D. The CDR3 consists of 14 residues. V lost 6 bases, J lost 5 bases, and 16 bases lay in between. Germline CDR1 reads MNHEY; CDR2 reads SMNVEV (reference sequence). CDR3: CASRRAAGFYGYTF. Written as DNA, the CDR3 is TGTGCCAGCAGACGGGCCGCCGGGTTTTATGGCTACACCTTC.

In its sample, this clone was seen a few times. The chain has TRBV5-1 and TRBJ2-3; D not certain. V lost 0 bases and J lost 4, with 12 bases in between. The CDR3 covers 15 residues. In germline, CDR1 is SGHRS, CDR2 YFSETQ. The CDR3 region is CASSLAPAPADTQYF. Here the CDR3 DNA reads TGCGCCAGCAGCTTGGCCCCGGCGCCGGCAGATACGCAGTATTTT.